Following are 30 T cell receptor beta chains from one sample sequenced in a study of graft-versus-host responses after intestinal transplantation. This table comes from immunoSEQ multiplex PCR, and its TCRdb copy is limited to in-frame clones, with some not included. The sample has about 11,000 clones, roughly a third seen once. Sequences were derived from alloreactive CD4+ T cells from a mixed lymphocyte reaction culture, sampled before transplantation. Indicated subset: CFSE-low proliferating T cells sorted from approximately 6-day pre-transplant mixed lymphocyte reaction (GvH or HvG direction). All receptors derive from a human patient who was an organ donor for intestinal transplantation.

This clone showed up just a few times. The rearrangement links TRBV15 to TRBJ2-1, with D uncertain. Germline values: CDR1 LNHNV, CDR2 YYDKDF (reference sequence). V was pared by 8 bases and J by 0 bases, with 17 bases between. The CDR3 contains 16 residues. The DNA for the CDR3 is TGTGCCACCGTGGGCAGGCACCTAAACTCCTACAATGAGCAGTTCTTC. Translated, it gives CATVGRHLNSYNEQFF.

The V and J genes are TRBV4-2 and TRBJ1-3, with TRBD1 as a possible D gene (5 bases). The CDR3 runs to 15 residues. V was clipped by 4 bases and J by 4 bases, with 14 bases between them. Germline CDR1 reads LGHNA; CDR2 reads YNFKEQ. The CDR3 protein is CASSRDLAWGNTIYF. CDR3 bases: TGTGCCAGCAGCCGGGACCTAGCGTGGGGAAACACCATATATTTT.

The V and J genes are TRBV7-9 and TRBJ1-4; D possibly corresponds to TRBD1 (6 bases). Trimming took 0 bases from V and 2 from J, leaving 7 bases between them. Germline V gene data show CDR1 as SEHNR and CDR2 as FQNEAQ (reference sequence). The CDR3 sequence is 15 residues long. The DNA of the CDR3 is TGTGCCAGCAGCTTAGCCGACAGGACTAATGAAAAACTGTTTTTT. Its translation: CASSLADRTNEKLFF. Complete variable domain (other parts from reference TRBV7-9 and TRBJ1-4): DTGVSQNPRHKITKRGQNVTFRCDPISEHNRLYWYRQTLGQGPEFLTYFQNEAQLEKSRLLSDRFSAERPKGSFSTLEIQRTEQGDSAMYLCASSLADRTNEKLFFGSGTQLSVL.

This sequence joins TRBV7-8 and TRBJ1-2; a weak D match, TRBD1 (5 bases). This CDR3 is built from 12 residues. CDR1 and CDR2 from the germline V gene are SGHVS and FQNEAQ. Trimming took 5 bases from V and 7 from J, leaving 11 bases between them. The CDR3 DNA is TGTGCCAGCAGCCCCAGGGATGGTGGCTACACCTTC. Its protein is CASSPRDGGYTF.

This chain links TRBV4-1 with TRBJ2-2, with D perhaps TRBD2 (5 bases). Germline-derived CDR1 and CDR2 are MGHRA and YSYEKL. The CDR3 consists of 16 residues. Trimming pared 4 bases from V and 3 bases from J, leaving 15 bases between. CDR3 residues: CASSLSAGHDTGELFF. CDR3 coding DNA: TGCGCCAGCAGCCTATCTGCGGGTCACGACACCGGGGAGCTGTTTTTT.

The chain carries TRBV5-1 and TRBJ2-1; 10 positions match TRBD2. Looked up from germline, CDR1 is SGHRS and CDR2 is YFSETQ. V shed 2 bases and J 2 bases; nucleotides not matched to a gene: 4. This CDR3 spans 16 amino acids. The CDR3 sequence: CASSFLTSGAYNEQFF. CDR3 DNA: TGCGCCAGCAGCTTCCTCACTAGCGGGGCCTACAATGAGCAGTTCTTC.

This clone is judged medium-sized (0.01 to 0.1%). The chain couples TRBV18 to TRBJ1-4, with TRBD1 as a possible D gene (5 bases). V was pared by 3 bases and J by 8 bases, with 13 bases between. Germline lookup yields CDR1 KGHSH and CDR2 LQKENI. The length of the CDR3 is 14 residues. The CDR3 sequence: CASSPVTAGEKLFF. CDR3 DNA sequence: TGTGCCAGCTCACCCGTGACGGCAGGGGAAAAACTGTTTTTT.

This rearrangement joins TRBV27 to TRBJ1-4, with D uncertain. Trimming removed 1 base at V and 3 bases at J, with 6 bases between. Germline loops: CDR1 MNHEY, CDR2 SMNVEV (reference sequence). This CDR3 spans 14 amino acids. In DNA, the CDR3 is TGTGCCAGCAGTTTATACCGGTCTAATGAAAAACTGTTTTTT. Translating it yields CASSLYRSNEKLFF.

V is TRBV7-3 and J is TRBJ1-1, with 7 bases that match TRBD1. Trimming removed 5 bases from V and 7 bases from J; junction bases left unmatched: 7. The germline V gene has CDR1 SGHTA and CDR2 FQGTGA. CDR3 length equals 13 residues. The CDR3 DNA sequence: TGTGCCAGCAGCCTATGGACAGGATTTGAAGCTTTCTTT. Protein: CASSLWTGFEAFF. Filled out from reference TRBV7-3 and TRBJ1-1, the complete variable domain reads GAGVSQTPSNKVTEKGKYVELRCDPISGHTALYWYRQSLGQGPEFLIYFQGTGAADDSGLPNDRFFAVRPEGSVSTLKIQRTERGDSAVYLCASSLWTGFEAFFGQGTRLTVV.

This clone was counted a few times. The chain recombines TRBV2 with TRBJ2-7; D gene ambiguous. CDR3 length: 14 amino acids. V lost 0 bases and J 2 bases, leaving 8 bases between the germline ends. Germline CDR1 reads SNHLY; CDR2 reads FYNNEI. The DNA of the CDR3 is TGTGCCAGCAGTGAAGCGAGGTGGACCTACGAGCAGTACTTC. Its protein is CASSEARWTYEQYF.

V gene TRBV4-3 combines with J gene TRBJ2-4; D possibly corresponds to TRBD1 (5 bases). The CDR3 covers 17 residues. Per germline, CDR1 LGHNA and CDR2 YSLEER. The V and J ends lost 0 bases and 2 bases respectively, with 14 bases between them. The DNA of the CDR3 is TGCGCCAGCAGCCAAGATCTGGGCAGGGTAACCAAAAACATTCAGTACTTC. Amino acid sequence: CASSQDLGRVTKNIQYF.

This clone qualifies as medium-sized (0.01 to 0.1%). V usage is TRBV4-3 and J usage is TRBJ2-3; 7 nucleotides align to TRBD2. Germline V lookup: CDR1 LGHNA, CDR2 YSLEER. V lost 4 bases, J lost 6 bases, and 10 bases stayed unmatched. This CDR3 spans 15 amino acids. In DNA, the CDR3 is TGCGCCAGCAGCCGGCGGGACTGGGGGGGTGATACGCAGTATTTT. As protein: CASSRRDWGGDTQYF.

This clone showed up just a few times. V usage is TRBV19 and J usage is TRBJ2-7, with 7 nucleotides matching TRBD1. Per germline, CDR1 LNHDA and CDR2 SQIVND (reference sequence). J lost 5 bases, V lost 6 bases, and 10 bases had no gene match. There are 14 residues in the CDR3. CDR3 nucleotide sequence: TGTGCCAGTAGCACAAACAGGGGACGGGACGAGCAGTACTTC. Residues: CASSTNRGRDEQYF.

In nucleotides, the CDR3 is TGTGCCACCACTCGCGGGGGCTACTACAATGAGCAGTTCTTC. It translates to CATTRGGYYNEQFF. The V and J genes are TRBV6-5 and TRBJ2-1; possibly TRBD2 for D (7 bases). CDR3 size: 14 residues. Per germline, CDR1 MNHEY and CDR2 SVGAGI. The V gene lost 10 bases and the J gene lost 3 bases, with 16 bases spanning the gap.

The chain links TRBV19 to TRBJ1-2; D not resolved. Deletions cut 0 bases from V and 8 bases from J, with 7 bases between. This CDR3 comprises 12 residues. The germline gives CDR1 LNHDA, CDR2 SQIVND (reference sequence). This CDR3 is CASSIEKRGYTF. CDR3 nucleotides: TGTGCCAGTAGTATAGAAAAGCGAGGCTACACCTTC.

CDR3 protein: CSANGIYGYTF. CDR3 DNA sequence: TGCAGTGCTAACGGTATTTATGGCTACACCTTC. The rearrangement uses TRBV20-1 and TRBJ1-2, with D uncertain. CDR1 DFQATT and CDR2 SNEGSKA come from the germline V gene (reference sequence). This CDR3 contains 11 residues. V was cut by 4 bases and J by 5 bases, with 8 bases left in between.

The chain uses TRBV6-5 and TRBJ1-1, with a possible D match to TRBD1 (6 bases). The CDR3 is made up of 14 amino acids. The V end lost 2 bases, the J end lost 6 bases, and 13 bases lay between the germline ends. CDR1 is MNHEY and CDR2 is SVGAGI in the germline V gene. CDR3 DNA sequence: TGTGCCAGCAGTTACCCCGCGCGGACAGCTGAAGCTTTCTTT. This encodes CASSYPARTAEAFF.

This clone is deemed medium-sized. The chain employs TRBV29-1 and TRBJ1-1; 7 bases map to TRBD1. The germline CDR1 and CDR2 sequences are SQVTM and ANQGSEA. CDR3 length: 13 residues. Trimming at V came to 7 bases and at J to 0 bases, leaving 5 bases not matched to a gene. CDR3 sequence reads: CSAGTAMNTEAFF. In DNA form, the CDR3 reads TGCAGCGCGGGGACAGCCATGAACACTGAAGCTTTCTTT.

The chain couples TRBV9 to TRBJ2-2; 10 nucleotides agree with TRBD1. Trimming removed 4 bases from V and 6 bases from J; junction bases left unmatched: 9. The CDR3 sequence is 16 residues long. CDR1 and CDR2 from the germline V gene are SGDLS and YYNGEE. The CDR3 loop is CASSPRRDRGAGELFF. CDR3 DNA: TGTGCCAGCAGCCCTAGGCGGGACAGGGGAGCCGGGGAGCTGTTTTTT. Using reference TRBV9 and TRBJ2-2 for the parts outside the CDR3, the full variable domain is DSGVTQTPKHLITATGQRVTLRCSPRSGDLSVYWYQQSLDQGLQFLIQYYNGEERAKGNILERFSAQQFPDLHSELNLSSLELGDSALYFCASSPRRDRGAGELFFGEGSRLTVL.

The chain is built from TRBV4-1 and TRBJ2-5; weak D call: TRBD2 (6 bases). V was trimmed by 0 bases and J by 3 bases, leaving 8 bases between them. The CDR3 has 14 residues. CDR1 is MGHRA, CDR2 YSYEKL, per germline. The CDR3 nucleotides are TGCGCCAGCAGCCAAGAGGGGGGTGAAGAGACCCAGTACTTC. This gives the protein CASSQEGGEETQYF.

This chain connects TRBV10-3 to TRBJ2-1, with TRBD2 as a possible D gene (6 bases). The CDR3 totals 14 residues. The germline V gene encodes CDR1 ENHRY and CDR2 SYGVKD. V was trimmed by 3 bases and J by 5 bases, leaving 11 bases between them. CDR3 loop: CAISEGLYNNEQFF. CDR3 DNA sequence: TGTGCCATCAGTGAAGGACTATATAACAATGAGCAGTTCTTC.

The CDR3 loop is CASRARLALGVTRGNEQFF. The CDR3 DNA reads as TGTGCCAGCAGGGCACGACTAGCCCTGGGTGTCACACGCGGCAATGAGCAGTTCTTC. This chain joins TRBV7-2 and TRBJ2-1, with 7 bases fitting TRBD2. The CDR3 contains 19 residues. The V gene's germline CDR1 is SGHTA and CDR2 FQGNSA. The V gene end was trimmed by 6 bases and the J gene end by 6 bases; junction bases not matched to a gene: 23.

In DNA, the CDR3 is TGCGCCAGCAGCCAAAAACTAGCGGGGCGCACAGATACGCAGTATTTT. Its translation is CASSQKLAGRTDTQYF. The V call is TRBV4-1, the J call TRBJ2-3; 10 nucleotides align to TRBD2. Looked up from germline, CDR1 is MGHRA and CDR2 is YSYEKL. V gave up 2 bases and J gave up 1 base; unmatched junction bases: 3. This CDR3 is 16 amino acids long.

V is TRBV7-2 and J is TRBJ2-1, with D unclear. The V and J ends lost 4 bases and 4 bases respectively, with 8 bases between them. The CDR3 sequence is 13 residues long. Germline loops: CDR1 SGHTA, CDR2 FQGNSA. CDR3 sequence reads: CASSSTGYNEQFF. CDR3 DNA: TGTGCCAGCAGCTCCACGGGTTACAATGAGCAGTTCTTC.

CDR3 sequence reads: CASSPPYSPLHF. CDR3 in DNA: TGTGCCAGCAGCCCCCCATATTCACCCCTCCACTTT. The V gene is TRBV28, the J gene TRBJ1-6, with D unresolved. Germline lookup yields CDR1 MDHEN and CDR2 SYDVKM. V shed 6 bases and J shed 8 bases, with 8 bases lying between them. CDR3 size: 12 residues.

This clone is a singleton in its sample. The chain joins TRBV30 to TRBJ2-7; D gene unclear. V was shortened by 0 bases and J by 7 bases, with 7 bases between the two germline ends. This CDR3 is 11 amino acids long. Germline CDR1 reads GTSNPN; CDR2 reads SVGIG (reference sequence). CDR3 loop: CAWSVLREQYF. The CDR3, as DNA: TGTGCCTGGAGTGTACTAAGGGAGCAGTACTTC.

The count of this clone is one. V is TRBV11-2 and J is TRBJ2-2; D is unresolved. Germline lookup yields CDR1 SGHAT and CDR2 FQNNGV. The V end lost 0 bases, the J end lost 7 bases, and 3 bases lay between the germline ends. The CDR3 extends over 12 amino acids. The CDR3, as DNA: TGTGCCAGCAGCTTAGATCTCGGGGAGCTGTTTTTT. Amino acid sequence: CASSLDLGELFF.

CDR3 sequence reads: CASSPGQGLYTF. The DNA of the CDR3 is TGTGCCAGCTCCCCCGGACAGGGGCTCTACACCTTC. This chain uses TRBV18 with TRBJ1-2; 9 nucleotides match TRBD1. The CDR3 extends over 12 amino acids. The V and J ends lost 6 bases and 10 bases, in that order; junction bases with no gene match: 6. Germline CDR1 KGHSH, CDR2 LQKENI.

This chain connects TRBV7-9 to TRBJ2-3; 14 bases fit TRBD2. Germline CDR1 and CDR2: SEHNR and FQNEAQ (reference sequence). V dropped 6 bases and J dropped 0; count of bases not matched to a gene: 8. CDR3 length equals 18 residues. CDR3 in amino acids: CASSSPWTSGGSTDTQYF. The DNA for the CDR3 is TGTGCCAGCAGTTCCCCTTGGACTAGCGGGGGGAGCACAGATACGCAGTATTTT.

The CDR3 spells CASSLTVSGSQPQHF. CDR3 in DNA: TGTGCCAGCAGCTTAACAGTCAGTGGGAGTCAGCCCCAGCATTTT. V gene TRBV7-2 combines with J gene TRBJ1-5, with no clear D. The germline V gene has CDR1 SGHTA and CDR2 FQGNSA. The CDR3 is 15 residues long. V lost 2 bases to trimming and J lost 6 bases, with 14 bases between them.